This T cell receptor (beta chain) is drawn from a study of blood T cell repertoires in COVID-19. Assay: immunoSEQ multiplex PCR; the TCRdb copy retains only in-frame clones and omits some. The sample records about 330,000 clones, 87% being singletons. Patients of the Seattle cohort, enrolled during active infection, were followed longitudinally. CDR3 length equals 14 residues. Trimming took off 2 bases at V and 4 bases at J, with 10 bases between the two ends. Germline V gives CDR1 SGHTA, CDR2 FQGTGA. The source material was peripheral blood. The source is a man aged 30 to 39 with COVID-19, enrolled during active disease. This chain uses TRBV7-3 with TRBJ2-3, with no clear D. The CDR3 loop is CASSLAPTPDTQYF. DNA for the CDR3: TGTGCCAGCAGCTTAGCTCCTACGCCAGATACGCAGTATTTT. Using reference TRBV7-3 and TRBJ2-3 for the parts outside the CDR3, the full variable domain is GAGVSQTPSNKVTEKGKYVELRCDPISGHTALYWYRQSLGQGPEFLIYFQGTGAADDSGLPNDRFFAVRPEGSVSTLKIQRTERGDSAVYLCASSLAPTPDTQYFGPGTRLTVL.